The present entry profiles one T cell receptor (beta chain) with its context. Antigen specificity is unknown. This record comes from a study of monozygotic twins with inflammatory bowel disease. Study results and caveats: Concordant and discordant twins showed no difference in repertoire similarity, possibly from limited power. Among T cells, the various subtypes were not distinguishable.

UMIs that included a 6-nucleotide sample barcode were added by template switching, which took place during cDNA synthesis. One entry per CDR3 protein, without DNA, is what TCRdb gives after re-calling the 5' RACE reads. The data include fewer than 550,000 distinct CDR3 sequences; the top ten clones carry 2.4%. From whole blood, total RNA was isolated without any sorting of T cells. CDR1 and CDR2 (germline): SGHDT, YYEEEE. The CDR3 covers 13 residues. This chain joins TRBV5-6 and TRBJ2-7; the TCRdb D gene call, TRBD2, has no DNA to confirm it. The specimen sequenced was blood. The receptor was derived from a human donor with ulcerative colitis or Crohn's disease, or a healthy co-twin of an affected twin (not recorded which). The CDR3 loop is CASHPTDSYEQYF.